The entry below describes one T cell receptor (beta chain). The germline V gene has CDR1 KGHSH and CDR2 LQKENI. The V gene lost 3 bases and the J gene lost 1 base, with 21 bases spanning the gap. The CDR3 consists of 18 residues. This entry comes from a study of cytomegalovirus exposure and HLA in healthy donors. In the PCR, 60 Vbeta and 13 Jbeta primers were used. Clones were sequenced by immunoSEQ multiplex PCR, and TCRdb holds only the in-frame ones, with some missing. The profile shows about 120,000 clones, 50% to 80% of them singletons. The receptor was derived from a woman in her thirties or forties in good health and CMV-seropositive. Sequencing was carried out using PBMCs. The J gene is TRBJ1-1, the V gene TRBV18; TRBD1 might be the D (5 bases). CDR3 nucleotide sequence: TGTGCCAGCTCACCCGAATTCCTAACAGGATGGCCGAACACTGAAGCTTTCTTT. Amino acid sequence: CASSPEFLTGWPNTEAFF.